This T cell receptor beta chain is from a study of chemoradiotherapy in HPV16-positive cancers. The repertoire was sequenced with immunoSEQ multiplex PCR; TCRdb's copy has only in-frame clones and lacks some. The sample has thousands of clones; around 91% are singletons. The CDR3 sequence is 14 residues long. The V segment lost 9 bases and the J segment 3 bases; nucleotides outside the gene matches: 9. From germline, CDR1 is MNHNS and CDR2 SASEGT. The TCR originated in a human donor with HPV-associated anogenital cancer. The chain is built from TRBV6-1 and TRBJ2-3; 7 nucleotides match TRBD2. Sequencing was performed on tumor tissue, taken from a patient who underwent chemoradiotherapy. The chain's CDR3 is CASDIAGQTDTQYF. CDR3 nucleotides: TGTGCCAGTGATATAGCGGGTCAAACAGATACGCAGTATTTT.